These 19 T cell receptor beta chains originate from one sample sequenced in a study of blood T cell repertoires in COVID-19 (dated by TCRdb to 2018 to 2021). Receptor amplification or capture employed the immunoSEQ multiplex PCR assay. This immuneACCESS table, as held by TCRdb, lists in-frame sequences with V and J called but not all clones. Of the missing ones, under half trace to an unresolved V gene in checked studies; the others have no known cause. This sample holds a few hundred thousand clones; 65% to 90% were observed only once. The biggest ten clones account for around 5.4% of the sample. The specimen sequenced was peripheral blood. Receptors were obtained from a human donor in a cohort sampled during active COVID-19.

The V and J genes are TRBV5-5 and TRBJ2-6; D call uncertain. The CDR3 spans 16 residues. Germline-derived CDR1 and CDR2 are SGHKS and YYEKEE (reference sequence). Trimming took 4 bases from V and 0 from J, leaving 11 bases between them. For the CDR3, the DNA is TGTGCCAGCAGCCCGAGACTCCTCTCTGGGGCCAACGTCCTGACTTTC. It codes for CASSPRLLSGANVLTF.

This chain joins TRBV20-1 and TRBJ2-3, with 12 bases identical to TRBD2. Germline V gene data show CDR1 as DFQATT and CDR2 as SNEGSKA (reference sequence). V was pared by 3 bases and J by 0 bases, with 7 bases of the junction left unmatched. The CDR3 length is 17 residues. The CDR3 DNA sequence: TGCAGTGCTAGTAGCGGACTAGCGGGATCTAGCACAGATACGCAGTATTTT. Protein sequence: CSASSGLAGSSTDTQYF.

The chain carries TRBV3-1 (or the pseudogene TRBV3-2) and TRBJ1-2, with TRBD1 as a possible D gene (6 bases). Germline V gene lookup returns CDR1 LGHDT and CDR2 YNNKEL (reference sequence). Deletions cut 6 bases from V and 8 bases from J, with 10 bases between. The CDR3 has 11 residues. Here the CDR3 DNA reads TGTGCCAGCAGGGGGGCCCAGGGCTACACCTTC. Protein: CASRGAQGYTF.

This clone has just a few counts. The rearrangement links TRBV11-2 to TRBJ1-6; no clear D. The CDR3 loop spans 14 amino acids. Germline V gene data show CDR1 as SGHAT and CDR2 as FQNNGV. The V and J ends lost 1 base and 7 bases respectively, with 8 bases between them. For the CDR3, the DNA is TGTGCCAGCAGCTTAGCCGTGAGGAATTCACCCCTCCACTTT. This codes for CASSLAVRNSPLHF. Variable domain in full (rest from reference TRBV11-2 and TRBJ1-6): EAGVAQSPRYKIIEKRQSVAFWCNPISGHATLYWYQQILGQGPKLLIQFQNNGVVDDSQLPKDRFSAERLKGVDSTLKIQPAKLEDSAVYLCASSLAVRNSPLHFGNGTRLTVT.

The J gene is TRBJ2-7, the V gene TRBV19; tentative D call: TRBD2 (6 bases). Germline lookup yields CDR1 LNHDA and CDR2 SQIVND (reference sequence). There are 13 residues in the CDR3. Trimming took 4 bases from V and 5 from J, leaving 12 bases between them. DNA of the CDR3: TGTGCCAGTAGTACGCGGGGAGCTCACGAGCAGTACTTC. Translating gives CASSTRGAHEQYF.

This chain joins TRBV7-2 and TRBJ1-1, with TRBD1 identical over 8 bases. The CDR3 is 17 residues long. CDR1 and CDR2 (germline): SGHTA, FQGNSA. Losses at the gene ends were 1 base for V and 1 base for J; bases not matched to a gene: 8. CDR3 amino acids: CASSLDATGAGNTEAFF. The CDR3 region has the DNA TGTGCCAGCAGCTTAGACGCGACAGGGGCCGGGAACACTGAAGCTTTCTTT.

The rearrangement links TRBV27 to TRBJ2-6, with 7 bases aligning to TRBD1. Losses at the gene ends were 6 bases for V and 4 bases for J; bases not matched to a gene: 9. CDR3 length: 16 residues. Per germline, CDR1 MNHEY and CDR2 SMNVEV (reference sequence). CDR3 region: CASSRQGESGANVLTF. DNA for the CDR3: TGTGCCAGCAGCAGACAGGGAGAGTCCGGGGCCAACGTCCTGACTTTC.

V gene TRBV4-3 combines with J gene TRBJ1-1; D ambiguous. Germline V gives CDR1 LGHNA, CDR2 YSLEER. The CDR3 loop spans 14 amino acids. Trimming removed 3 bases at V and 1 base at J, with 9 bases between. The CDR3 loop is CASSQEAGNTEAFF. The CDR3, as DNA: TGCGCCAGCAGCCAGGAGGCGGGGAACACTGAAGCTTTCTTT.

The genes are TRBV7-2 and TRBJ1-4, with TRBD1 as a possible D gene (6 bases). Per the germline V gene, CDR1 is SGHTA and CDR2 is FQGNSA. Between the trimmed V and J ends, which lost 5 bases and 0 bases, there was a span of 22 bases. The CDR3 loop spans 19 amino acids. CDR3 loop: CASSLSVMTYRATNEKLFF. DNA of the CDR3: TGTGCCAGCAGCCTATCCGTAATGACTTACAGGGCAACTAATGAAAAACTGTTTTTT.

The chain uses TRBV28 and TRBJ1-3; no reliable D call. Germline loops: CDR1 MDHEN, CDR2 SYDVKM. The CDR3 totals 18 residues. Trimming removed 7 bases at V and 0 bases at J, with 22 bases between. The CDR3 sequence is CASTSTGLDPNSGNTIYF. In DNA form, the CDR3 reads TGTGCCAGCACCTCCACGGGGTTGGACCCCAACTCTGGAAACACCATATATTTT.

J is TRBJ1-6 and V is TRBV12-3 or TRBV12-4; D is uncertain. The CDR3 is made up of 13 amino acids. The V end lost 6 bases, the J end lost 7 bases, and 10 bases lay between the germline ends. The CDR3 nucleotides are TGTGCCAGCAGCCCCGAGTCGAATTCACCCCTCCACTTT. As protein: CASSPESNSPLHF.

The chain is built from TRBV6-2 or TRBV6-3 and TRBJ2-7, with 11 bases that match TRBD2. V trimming: 4 bases; J trimming: 2 bases; junction bases outside the gene matches: 1. This CDR3 comprises 14 residues. CDR1 MNHEY and CDR2 SVGEGT come from the germline V gene. The CDR3 here is CASSLLAGAYEQYF. CDR3 coding DNA: TGTGCCAGCAGTTTACTAGCGGGGGCCTACGAGCAGTACTTC.

This clone was seen more than once but under ten times. The V gene is TRBV27, the J gene TRBJ2-1; possibly TRBD1 for D (6 bases). Germline V lookup: CDR1 MNHEY, CDR2 SMNVEV (reference sequence). V lost 3 bases to trimming and J lost 0 bases, with 15 bases between them. CDR3 length: 17 amino acids. This CDR3 reads CASSFPFRGGSYNEQFF. The CDR3 region has the DNA TGTGCCAGCAGTTTCCCGTTTAGAGGGGGCTCCTACAATGAGCAGTTCTTC.

The rearrangement joins TRBV3-1 (or the pseudogene TRBV3-2) to TRBJ2-7; 7 nucleotides agree with TRBD2. CDR3 size: 14 residues. The V gene end was trimmed by 4 bases and the J gene end by 8 bases; junction bases not matched to a gene: 11. Germline loops: CDR1 LGHDT, CDR2 YNNKEL (reference sequence). CDR3 sequence reads: CASSRGTTSLQQYF. The CDR3, as DNA: TGTGCCAGCAGCCGCGGGACTACCTCCCTGCAGCAGTACTTC.

This sequence joins TRBV4-2 and TRBJ1-1, with no clear D. This CDR3 has 15 amino acids. The V and J ends lost 1 base and 4 bases respectively, with 13 bases between them. Germline V gene lookup returns CDR1 LGHNA and CDR2 YNFKEQ. The CDR3 region is CASSQGGRRSTEAFF. In nucleotides, the CDR3 is TGTGCCAGCAGCCAAGGGGGAAGGAGGAGCACTGAAGCTTTCTTT.

The genes are TRBV10-3 and TRBJ1-2; D is ambiguous. CDR1 ENHRY and CDR2 SYGVKD come from the germline V gene. The V and J ends lost 2 bases and 6 bases respectively, with 13 bases between them. This CDR3 has 14 amino acids. In DNA, the CDR3 is TGTGCCATCAGTGAGGTATCATATTCGGATGGCTACACCTTC. Translated: CAISEVSYSDGYTF.

This clone was seen only a few times. The chain has TRBV9 and TRBJ1-2; D remains ambiguous. Germline CDR1 is SGDLS and CDR2 is YYNGEE. Trimming stripped 0 bases from V and 6 bases from J, with 12 bases between. This CDR3 is built from 14 residues. The CDR3 DNA is TGTGCCAGCAGCGTAGGTTCGGGAGGCAATGGCTACACCTTC. Translating it yields CASSVGSGGNGYTF.

J is TRBJ2-3 and V is TRBV27; D not resolved. V was cut by 5 bases and J by 0 bases, with 3 bases left in between. The V gene's germline CDR1 is MNHEY and CDR2 SMNVEV (reference sequence). CDR3 size: 12 residues. The chain's CDR3 is CASSPSTDTQYF. The CDR3 DNA sequence: TGTGCCAGCAGTCCTAGCACAGATACGCAGTATTTT.

This chain connects TRBV28 to TRBJ2-7; 7 bases are a match to TRBD1. This CDR3 comprises 14 residues. Germline V gene lookup returns CDR1 MDHEN and CDR2 SYDVKM. V trimming: 6 bases; J trimming: 2 bases; junction bases outside the gene matches: 7. The chain's CDR3 is CASRRTGMTYEQYF. The CDR3 DNA sequence: TGTGCCAGCAGAAGGACAGGAATGACCTACGAGCAGTACTTC.